This TCR beta chain was sequenced in a study of T cell clonotyping in hematopoietic cell transplantation. Germline-derived CDR1 and CDR2 are SGHRS and YFSETQ. The CDR3 sequence is 16 residues long. Losses at the gene ends were 4 bases for V and 3 bases for J; bases not matched to a gene: 7. Concerning this clone: The antigen is unknown.

General study results and limits: Higher Inverse Simpson Index values in graft donor and pretransplant recipient predicted broader posttransplant TCR diversity. Pathologically expanded recipient clonotypes increased progressively from day 30 to day 180 as diversity fell.

Here immunoSEQ multiplex PCR was the method, and the copy in TCRdb shows in-frame clones only, minus some. Among 9,500 to 15,000 clones listed, roughly nine tenths were seen once. Specimen: peripheral blood mononuclear cells. The chain recombines TRBV5-1 with TRBJ2-6; 7 positions agree with TRBD1. This sequence originates from a human donor who either received an allogeneic hematopoietic cell transplant for a myeloid malignancy or was a related donor (not recorded which). Some clones in this sample may be carry-over from other donors' samples. This CDR3 is CASSGTGAGGANVLTF. CDR3 sequence (DNA): TGCGCCAGCAGCGGTACAGGGGCAGGTGGGGCCAACGTCCTGACTTTC.